This passage covers 21 T cell receptor beta chains from one sample sequenced in a study of metastatic and nonmetastatic thyroid tumors. TCRdb reprocessed the PCR reads using MiXCR. The repertoire consists of tens of thousands of clones, with 24% occurring once and the leading ten covering approximately 15%. All patients reached thyroid surgery having received no treatment beforehand. Sequencing input: tumor tissue. These receptors were obtained from a female donor with papillary thyroid cancer or a benign thyroid nodule (not recorded which). Some clones in this sample may be carry-over from other donors' samples.

This clone was seen a handful of times. V usage is TRBV2 and J usage is TRBJ2-7, with a tentative D call TRBD2 (6 bases). The CDR3 spans 13 residues. In germline, CDR1 is SNHLY, CDR2 FYNNEI. V lost 8 bases to trimming and J lost 3 bases, with 14 bases between them. This CDR3 reads CASQEGKVYEQYF. CDR3 in DNA: TGTGCCAGCCAGGAGGGGAAGGTCTACGAGCAGTACTTC.

The V and J genes are TRBV6-2 or TRBV6-3 and TRBJ2-5; D possibly corresponds to TRBD1 (5 bases). V was cut by 7 bases and J by 5 bases, with 20 bases left in between. The CDR3 covers 15 residues. CDR1 MNHEY and CDR2 SVGEGT come from the germline V gene. The CDR3 here is CASTPNGGAWETQYF. The DNA for the CDR3 is TGTGCCAGCACCCCAAACGGTGGGGCCTGGGAGACCCAGTACTTC.

In this sample, this clone turned up many times. A much larger clone sits a single nucleotide away, making a read error possible. The sample holds other DNA sequences that translate to the same CDR3. The CDR3 reads CASSSQRNTIYF. The CDR3 DNA sequence: TGTGCCAGCAGCTCCCAGCGGAACACCATATATTTT. V gene TRBV7-9 combines with J gene TRBJ1-3; D ambiguous. Trimming shortened V by 4 bases and J by 7 bases, and 8 bases separated the two germline ends. CDR3 length: 12 residues. Germline V CDR1 and CDR2: SEHNR, FQNEAQ (reference sequence).

This clone has a handful of counts. V is TRBV6-4 and J is TRBJ2-2; the D is unclear. Germline V lookup: CDR1 MRHNA, CDR2 SNTAGT. V lost 3 bases and J lost 3, with 5 bases in between. CDR3 size: 13 residues. The CDR3 spells CASSEADTGELFF. In DNA form, the CDR3 reads TGTGCCAGCAGTGAGGCGGACACCGGGGAGCTGTTTTTT.

J is TRBJ2-5 and V is TRBV11-2; D is ambiguous. The V end lost 5 bases, the J end lost 4 bases, and 8 bases lay between the germline ends. The germline CDR1 and CDR2 sequences are SGHAT and FQNNGV. The CDR3 is 12 amino acids. The CDR3, as DNA: TGTGCCAGCAGCCTCGACCGAGAGACCCAGTACTTC. Translated, it gives CASSLDRETQYF.

This clone was detected only a few times. The chain combines TRBV7-2 with TRBJ2-2, with TRBD2 matching over 8 bases. Germline lookup yields CDR1 SGHTA and CDR2 FQGNSA. Unmatched junction bases numbered 7, after V lost 5 bases and J lost 5 bases. The CDR3 spans 15 residues. The CDR3: CASSPSGRGTGELFF. In DNA, the CDR3 is TGTGCCAGCAGCCCTAGCGGGCGAGGGACCGGGGAGCTGTTTTTT.

This clone occurred many times. The chain combines TRBV10-3 with TRBJ2-3; D is perhaps TRBD1 (6 bases). This CDR3 spans 10 amino acids. Germline values: CDR1 ENHRY, CDR2 SYGVKD. The CDR3 DNA is TGTGCTACAGGGTCAGATACGCAGTATTTT. This codes for CATGSDTQYF.

This clone was picked up many times. A much larger clone sits a single nucleotide away, making a read error possible. This sequence joins TRBV12-3 or TRBV12-4 and TRBJ2-1; D gene ambiguous. Between the trimmed V and J ends, which lost 6 bases and 7 bases, there was a span of 16 bases. The CDR3 consists of 14 residues. In DNA, the CDR3 is TGTGCCAGCAGACTACGAGTGCTTACTAATGAGCAGTTCTTC. It encodes CASRLRVLTNEQFF.

This chain joins TRBV19 and TRBJ2-1; D is perhaps TRBD1 or TRBD2 (6 bases each). The germline V gene encodes CDR1 LNHDA and CDR2 SQIVND (reference sequence). V was shortened by 8 bases and J by 6 bases, with 17 bases between the two germline ends. CDR3 length: 14 amino acids. DNA for the CDR3: TGTGCCAGTCGGGAGAGGGGGAGGCCCAATGAGCAGTTCTTC. Translated, it gives CASRERGRPNEQFF.

There are a few counts of this clone. The V gene is TRBV6-1, the J gene TRBJ1-2, with 8 bases matching TRBD1. The germline V gene has CDR1 MNHNS and CDR2 SASEGT. The V segment lost 7 bases and the J segment 1 base; nucleotides outside the gene matches: 8. The CDR3 runs to 15 residues. The CDR3 region has the DNA TGTGCCAGCACCCTAGCGGGGACAGGTAACTATGGCTACACCTTC. Protein: CASTLAGTGNYGYTF.

Many counts were recorded for this clone. The chain employs TRBV6-5 and TRBJ2-1, with D unclear. Trimming removed 2 bases from V and 4 bases from J, with 6 bases in between. The CDR3 is made up of 13 amino acids. CDR1 is MNHEY and CDR2 is SVGAGI in the germline V gene. CDR3 nucleotide sequence: TGTGCCAGCAGTTACGAGAAATACAATGAGCAGTTCTTC. This gives the protein CASSYEKYNEQFF.

The J gene is TRBJ1-5, the V gene TRBV28; tentatively, D is TRBD1 (6 bases). V gave up 6 bases and J gave up 7 bases, with 19 bases separating them. Germline V gives CDR1 MDHEN, CDR2 SYDVKM. The CDR3 sequence is 15 residues long. CDR3 loop: CASRASRRGDQPQHF. In nucleotides, the CDR3 is TGTGCCAGCAGAGCCTCCAGAAGGGGGGACCAGCCCCAGCATTTT.

This clone was counted ten times or more. The rearrangement links TRBV4-1 to TRBJ1-1; D gene unclear. This CDR3 is built from 13 residues. Germline loops: CDR1 MGHRA, CDR2 YSYEKL. V was clipped by 4 bases and J by 0 bases, with 6 bases between them. This CDR3 is CASSPQLNTEAFF. Here the CDR3 DNA reads TGCGCCAGCAGCCCACAGTTGAACACTGAAGCTTTCTTT.

At least ten counts were recorded for this clone. The chain combines TRBV29-1 with TRBJ2-1; TRBD1 might be the D (6 bases). Germline V gene data show CDR1 as SQVTM and CDR2 as ANQGSEA. This CDR3 region has 13 residues. Trimming took off 4 bases at V and 3 bases at J, with 10 bases between the two ends. CDR3 residues: CSVVGHLYNEQFF. CDR3 nucleotide sequence: TGCAGCGTTGTGGGACACCTCTACAATGAGCAGTTCTTC.

This clone was counted ten times or more. The chain carries TRBV2 and TRBJ2-5; 11 bases line up with TRBD2. There are 14 residues in the CDR3. Germline values: CDR1 SNHLY, CDR2 FYNNEI. J lost 4 bases, V lost 5 bases, and 3 bases had no gene match. The chain's CDR3 is CASSSGTSGETQYF. The CDR3 region has the DNA TGTGCCAGCAGTTCCGGGACTAGCGGAGAGACCCAGTACTTC.

The chain's CDR3 is CASSFRESSYNEQFF. CDR3 nucleotides: TGCGCCAGCAGCTTCCGGGAGAGCTCCTACAATGAGCAGTTCTTC. The genes are TRBV5-1 and TRBJ2-1, with D perhaps matching TRBD2 (6 bases). The length of the CDR3 is 15 residues. Trimming left V 2 bases short and J 0 bases short, with 9 bases between. Germline V gene sequence: CDR1 SGHRS, CDR2 YFSETQ.

This clone was seen at least ten times. The DNA for the CDR3 is TGTGCCAGCAGCCCCCCGGGGCGAGGGGGCGGCACAGATACGCAGTATTTT. It translates to CASSPPGRGGGTDTQYF. The chain carries TRBV4-2 and TRBJ2-3, with 7 bases aligning to TRBD1. The trim removed 4 bases at V and 1 base at J, leaving 11 bases unmatched. Germline V lookup: CDR1 LGHNA, CDR2 YNFKEQ. This CDR3 has 17 amino acids.

This clone came up many times. This chain connects TRBV6-2 or TRBV6-3 to TRBJ2-3; 7 nucleotides line up with TRBD2. Trimming cost V 0 bases and J 3 bases; bases outside gene matches: 6. The CDR3 runs to 16 residues. Per germline, CDR1 MNHEY and CDR2 SVGEGT. CDR3 sequence: CASSYSEAGTTDTQYF. CDR3 bases: TGTGCCAGCAGTTACTCGGAAGCGGGGACGACAGATACGCAGTATTTT.

This clone has at least ten counts. This chain links TRBV20-1 with TRBJ2-3; 9 bases agree with TRBD2. The J segment lost 6 bases and the V segment lost 2 bases, leaving 9 bases of the junction unmatched. The CDR3 loop spans 15 amino acids. Germline V gene lookup returns CDR1 DFQATT and CDR2 SNEGSKA (reference sequence). The CDR3 DNA follows: TGCAGTGCTAGATTCCCTAGCGGGGCGGCGGATACGCAGTATTTT. Translation gives CSARFPSGAADTQYF.

The chain employs TRBV5-1 and TRBJ2-3, with D possibly being TRBD1 (6 bases). Germline values: CDR1 SGHRS, CDR2 YFSETQ. Trimming stripped 0 bases from V and 6 bases from J, with 11 bases between. This CDR3 is built from 14 residues. The CDR3 protein is CASSLAQGEDTQYF. The CDR3 DNA reads TGCGCCAGCAGCTTGGCACAGGGAGAGGATACGCAGTATTTT.

This clone was observed many times. The sample contains more than one DNA sequence encoding this CDR3. V and J are TRBV20-1 and TRBJ1-5; D call uncertain. Between the trimmed V and J ends, which lost 1 base and 1 base, there was a span of 14 bases. The CDR3 has 16 amino acids. The germline V gene encodes CDR1 DFQATT and CDR2 SNEGSKA (reference sequence). The CDR3 spells CSARARPTASNQPQHF. CDR3 DNA sequence: TGCAGTGCTAGAGCTCGGCCCACAGCGAGCAATCAGCCCCAGCATTTT.